The T cell receptor beta chain described here comes from a study of T-cell reconstitution after alpha-beta-depleted transplantation in children. This clonotype showed up many times. The antigen is unknown. Germline CDR1 MNHEY, CDR2 SMNVEV (reference sequence). Trimming removed 5 bases at V and 3 bases at J, with 14 bases between. This CDR3 is built from 14 residues. Preparation of the TCRbeta library used unique molecular identifiers. TCRdb processed the PCR reads anew with MiXCR; each CDR3 protein has one entry. This sample has 25,000 or so distinct CDR3 sequences, with roughly a sixth found just once. General study points: T-cell counts and diversity at one year following transplant were attributed mainly to newly produced T cells. The origin of high day-60 TCRbeta diversity in some patients lay in surviving recipient T cells and thymic progenitors. Alpha-beta T cells about two months after transplant reportedly derived from several hundred expanded graft clones.

This chain connects TRBV27 to TRBJ2-7, with D perhaps TRBD2 (6 bases). The sample was PBMCs, mostly from graft donor cells, taken 60 days after TCRalphabeta/CD19-depleted stem cell transplant. This clonotype was sampled from a male patient between 2 and 10 years old who had a stem cell transplant for acute lymphoblastic leukemia, so the T cells may come from the graft donor. The CDR3 DNA follows: TGTGCCAGCAGTACGGGTAGCGGAAGCTACGAGCAGTACTTC. Translation gives CASSTGSGSYEQYF.